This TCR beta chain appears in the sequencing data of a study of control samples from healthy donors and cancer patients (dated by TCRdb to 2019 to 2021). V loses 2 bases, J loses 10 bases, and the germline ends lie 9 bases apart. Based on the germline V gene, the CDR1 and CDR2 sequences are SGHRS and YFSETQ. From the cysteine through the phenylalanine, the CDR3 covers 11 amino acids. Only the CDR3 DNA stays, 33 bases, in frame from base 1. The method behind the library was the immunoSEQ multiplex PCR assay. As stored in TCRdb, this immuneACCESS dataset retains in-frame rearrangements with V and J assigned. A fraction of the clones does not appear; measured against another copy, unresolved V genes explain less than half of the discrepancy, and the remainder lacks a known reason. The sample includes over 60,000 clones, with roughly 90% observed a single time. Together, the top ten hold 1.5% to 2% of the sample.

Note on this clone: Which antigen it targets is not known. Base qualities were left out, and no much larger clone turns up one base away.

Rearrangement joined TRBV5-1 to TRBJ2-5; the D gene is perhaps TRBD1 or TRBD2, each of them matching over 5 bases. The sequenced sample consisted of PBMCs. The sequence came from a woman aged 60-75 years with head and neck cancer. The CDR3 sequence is CASSFSGGQYF. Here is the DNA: TGCGCCAGCAGCTTCAGTGGGGGCCAGTACTTC.